What follows are 9 T cell receptor beta chains derived from one specimen sequenced in a study of response to subunit inactivated influenza vaccine. MiXCR, applied by TCRdb to the RT-PCR reads, yields one record per CDR3 protein. The data contain under 950,000 distinct CDR3 sequences, around 21% of them singletons. The sequences come from PBMCs from blood, collected around 5 days after vaccination. These receptors were taken from a man aged 50 to 60 who received an inactivated influenza vaccine.

The chain carries TRBV12-3 or TRBV12-4 and TRBJ2-5; D is unclear. Trimming left V 2 bases short and J 2 bases short, with 15 bases between. The CDR3 has 16 residues. The CDR3 protein is CASSLRTYSIQETQYF. The CDR3 DNA sequence: TGTGCCAGCAGTTTACGGACCTACTCAATTCAAGAGACCCAGTACTTC.

V and J are TRBV7-2 and TRBJ1-1; no clear D gene. Looked up from germline, CDR1 is SGHTA and CDR2 is FQGNSA. The CDR3 runs to 13 residues. The ends were cut back, 4 bases at V and 2 bases at J, with 8 bases in the middle. This CDR3 reads CASSWEVNTEAFF. CDR3 nucleotide sequence: TGTGCCAGCAGCTGGGAAGTAAACACTGAAGCTTTCTTT.

The count of this clonotype is one. The chain links TRBV29-1 to TRBJ2-2; 8 bases line up with TRBD1. Germline values: CDR1 SQVTM, CDR2 ANQGSEA. The CDR3 sequence is 15 residues long. The V gene end was trimmed by 1 base and the J gene end by 8 bases; junction bases not matched to a gene: 9. CDR3 sequence reads: CSVEAGQGASGELFF. The CDR3 DNA reads TGCAGCGTTGAAGCGGGCCAGGGGGCTTCAGGGGAGCTGTTTTTT.

CDR3 region: CASSPTRQVTDTQYF. The CDR3 nucleotides are TGTGCCAGCAGTCCGACCCGACAGGTCACAGATACGCAGTATTTT. The chain has TRBV25-1 and TRBJ2-3; a possible D gene is TRBD1 (6 bases). From germline, CDR1 is MGHDK and CDR2 SYGVNS. CDR3 length: 15 residues. Trimming shortened V by 5 bases and J by 2 bases, and 14 bases separated the two germline ends.

This clonotype was counted a few times. The chain combines TRBV7-8 with TRBJ2-4; no firm D call. The CDR3 is made up of 13 amino acids. Per germline, CDR1 SGHVS and CDR2 FQNEAQ. Trimming removed 5 bases from V and 3 bases from J, with 8 bases in between. CDR3 sequence reads: CASSVGSKNIQYF. DNA of the CDR3: TGTGCCAGCAGCGTGGGAAGCAAAAACATTCAGTACTTC.

This clonotype was seen a few times. The chain joins TRBV7-8 to TRBJ2-1; D unclear. The CDR3 runs to 12 residues. The germline CDR1 and CDR2 sequences are SGHVS and FQNEAQ. V lost 4 bases and J lost 7, with 8 bases in between. CDR3 in amino acids: CASSWPLNEQFF. As DNA, the CDR3 is TGTGCCAGCAGCTGGCCCTTAAATGAGCAGTTCTTC.

There are a few counts of this clonotype. This rearrangement joins TRBV24-1 to TRBJ1-1; a possible D gene is TRBD1 (5 bases). The CDR3 is 11 residues long. V was pared by 5 bases and J by 5 bases, with 5 bases between. The V gene's germline CDR1 is KGHDR and CDR2 SFDVKD. CDR3 DNA sequence: TGTGCCACCAGTGGGGGGACTGAAGCTTTCTTT. Encoded protein: CATSGGTEAFF.

This rearrangement joins TRBV20-1 to TRBJ2-1; TRBD1 aligns across 9 bases. The V segment lost 1 base and the J segment 9 bases; nucleotides outside the gene matches: 7. CDR3 length equals 14 residues. Germline loops: CDR1 DFQATT, CDR2 SNEGSKA (reference sequence). CDR3 DNA: TGCAGTGCTAGAGCTCCGGGACAGGGTCCTGAGCAGTTCTTC. The encoded protein is CSARAPGQGPEQFF.

The CDR3 reads CSVEGTGVGGYEQYF. The CDR3 bases are TGCAGCGTTGAGGGGACAGGGGTTGGCGGTTACGAGCAGTACTTC. J is TRBJ2-7 and V is TRBV29-1; 10 nucleotides match TRBD1. CDR1 is SQVTM, CDR2 ANQGSEA, per germline. CDR3 length equals 15 residues. The V and J ends lost 3 bases and 4 bases, in that order; junction bases with no gene match: 9.